These 31 T cell receptor beta chains share one sample of origin, sequenced in a study of blood T cell repertoires in COVID-19. Some clones are missing from TCRdb's copy, which holds only in-frame ones; the method was immunoSEQ multiplex PCR. The sample includes 250,000 or so clones, 80% to 90% of them seen just once. What was sequenced was peripheral blood. Receptors were obtained from a middle-aged woman who had recovered from COVID-19.

The CDR3 sequence is CASSQTGEGNQPQHF. CDR3 DNA: TGTGCCAGCAGCCAGACAGGGGAAGGCAATCAGCCCCAGCATTTT. The chain carries TRBV5-5 and TRBJ1-5; TRBD1 matches at 8 bases. Looked up from germline, CDR1 is SGHKS and CDR2 is YYEKEE (reference sequence). V shed 4 bases and J 2 bases; nucleotides not matched to a gene: 5. The CDR3 consists of 15 residues.

V gene TRBV30 combines with J gene TRBJ1-2; D gene ambiguous. Trimming took 4 bases from V and 3 from J, leaving 12 bases between them. This CDR3 is built from 13 residues. The germline CDR1 and CDR2 sequences are GTSNPN and SVGIG (reference sequence). CDR3 in DNA: TGTGCCTGGACCCGAGGGCTTTACTATGGCTACACCTTC. As protein: CAWTRGLYYGYTF.

DNA for the CDR3: TGCGCCAGCAGCTCTGTCCTAGCAGCAGATACGCAGTATTTT. Translated: CASSSVLAADTQYF. V is TRBV5-1 and J is TRBJ2-3; a possible D gene is TRBD2 (5 bases). Germline assignment: CDR1 SGHRS and CDR2 YFSETQ. This CDR3 region has 14 residues. Trimming stripped 3 bases from V and 4 bases from J, with 12 bases between.

The chain has TRBV4-3 and TRBJ2-3; TRBD2 aligns across 9 bases. The trim removed 3 bases at V and 2 bases at J, leaving 15 bases unmatched. CDR3 size: 19 residues. Looked up from germline, CDR1 is LGHNA and CDR2 is YSLEER. CDR3 nucleotide sequence: TGCGCCAGCAGCCAGGGCCTAGCGGGACGCCGGGGGAACACAGATACGCAGTATTTT. Protein: CASSQGLAGRRGNTDTQYF.

V and J are TRBV12-5 and TRBJ2-1; possible D gene TRBD1, 6 bases. Germline V gene data show CDR1 as LGHNT and CDR2 as FRNRAP. This CDR3 contains 17 residues. The V gene lost 6 bases and the J gene lost 4 bases, with 22 bases spanning the gap. The CDR3 protein is CASGQNRESLWYNEQFF. CDR3 DNA sequence: TGTGCTAGTGGACAAAACAGGGAGAGTCTTTGGTACAATGAGCAGTTCTTC. The whole variable domain, remainder taken from reference TRBV12-5 and TRBJ2-1, is DARVTQTPRHKVTEMGQEVTMRCQPILGHNTVFWYRQTMMQGLELLAYFRNRAPLDDSGMPKDRFSAEMPDATLATLKIQPSEPRDSAVYFCASGQNRESLWYNEQFFGPGTRLTVL.

The rearrangement uses TRBV18 and TRBJ1-1; D call uncertain. There are 16 residues in the CDR3. Germline V gene data show CDR1 as KGHSH and CDR2 as LQKENI. V shed 4 bases and J shed 2 bases, with 17 bases lying between them. CDR3 nucleotide sequence: TGTGCCAGCTCACGCGGGTCGGGATCGGGTAACACTGAAGCTTTCTTT. This gives the protein CASSRGSGSGNTEAFF. Filled out from reference TRBV18 and TRBJ1-1, the complete variable domain reads NAGVMQNPRHLVRRRGQEARLRCSPMKGHSHVYWYRQLPEEGLKFMVYLQKENIIDESGMPKERFSAEFPKEGPSILRIQQVVRGDSAAYFCASSRGSGSGNTEAFFGQGTRLTVV.

V is TRBV2 and J is TRBJ2-1; 12 nucleotides agree with TRBD2. This CDR3 spans 14 amino acids. Germline CDR1 and CDR2: SNHLY and FYNNEI. V dropped 6 bases and J dropped 4; count of bases not matched to a gene: 1. CDR3 sequence (DNA): TGTGCCAGCAGCGGACTAGCGGGATACAATGAGCAGTTCTTC. Its translation: CASSGLAGYNEQFF. Combining the CDR3 with reference TRBV2 and TRBJ2-1 gives the whole variable domain EPEVTQTPSHQVTQMGQEVILRCVPISNHLYFYWYRQILGQKVEFLVSFYNNEISEKSEIFDDQFSVERPDGSNFTLKIRSTKLEDSAMYFCASSGLAGYNEQFFGPGTRLTVL.

J is TRBJ2-2 and V is TRBV20-1; D gene ambiguous. The CDR3 length is 14 residues. V lost 3 bases, J lost 4 bases, and 12 bases lay in between. The V gene's germline CDR1 is DFQATT and CDR2 SNEGSKA (reference sequence). The CDR3 DNA reads as TGCAGTGCTAGTTCTGGGCCTCTCACCGGGGAGCTGTTTTTT. It encodes CSASSGPLTGELFF.

This chain connects TRBV10-3 to TRBJ1-3; no reliable D call. V gave up 6 bases and J gave up 0 bases, with 18 bases separating them. This CDR3 contains 17 residues. Germline V gene data show CDR1 as ENHRY and CDR2 as SYGVKD. As DNA, the CDR3 is TGTGCCATCAGCCCGAGGGAGGCTATCAGCTCTGGAAACACCATATATTTT. Translated: CAISPREAISSGNTIYF.

The chain has TRBV18 and TRBJ1-2, with TRBD1 as a possible D gene (5 bases). This CDR3 is built from 14 residues. CDR1 is KGHSH, CDR2 LQKENI, per germline. The ends were cut back, 3 bases at V and 2 bases at J, with 10 bases in the middle. The CDR3 here is CASSPTRENYGYTF. The CDR3 DNA reads TGTGCCAGCTCACCGACCAGGGAAAACTATGGCTACACCTTC.

J is TRBJ2-1 and V is TRBV4-1; D is undetermined. Germline lookup yields CDR1 MGHRA and CDR2 YSYEKL. V was trimmed by 0 bases and J by 1 base, leaving 7 bases between them. The CDR3 is 15 amino acids. CDR3 coding DNA: TGCGCCAGCAGCCAAGATCCGCTATCCTACAATGAGCAGTTCTTC. It specifies CASSQDPLSYNEQFF.

The V call is TRBV28, the J call TRBJ1-2; 9 nucleotides line up with TRBD1. V was pared by 3 bases and J by 5 bases, with 1 base of the junction left unmatched. The CDR3 has 13 residues. Germline V gives CDR1 MDHEN, CDR2 SYDVKM. Written as DNA, the CDR3 is TGTGCCAGCAGTTTTGGACAGGGGTATGGCTACACCTTC. As protein: CASSFGQGYGYTF.

As for this clone: Other DNA sequences of this sample code for an identical CDR3. The V call is TRBV24-1, the J call TRBJ1-5; D unclear. The V end lost 2 bases, the J end lost 4 bases, and 2 bases lay between the germline ends. The germline V gene has CDR1 KGHDR and CDR2 SFDVKD. The CDR3 is 12 amino acids. In nucleotides, the CDR3 is TGTGCCACCAGTGATTCGAATCAGCCCCAGCATTTT. Protein sequence: CATSDSNQPQHF.

The chain employs TRBV6-5 and TRBJ2-2; 8 nucleotides align to TRBD1. V lost 6 bases and J lost 4; bases outside the gene matches: 7. CDR1 MNHEY and CDR2 SVGAGI come from the germline V gene. CDR3 length: 15 amino acids. DNA for the CDR3: TGTGCCAGCAGAAGGACAGGGCGGGGCACCGGGGAGCTGTTTTTT. Protein product: CASRRTGRGTGELFF.

The chain combines TRBV2 with TRBJ2-3; D perhaps matches TRBD2 (6 bases). The CDR3 is 15 amino acids. Germline V gene lookup returns CDR1 SNHLY and CDR2 FYNNEI. The V end was cut by 3 bases, the J end by 6 bases, with 16 bases between. CDR3 sequence: CASSDSGVLTDTQYF. The CDR3 DNA sequence: TGTGCCAGCAGTGACTCGGGGGTACTTACGGATACGCAGTATTTT.

This sequence joins TRBV5-4 and TRBJ1-3; no clear D gene. The CDR3 extends over 14 amino acids. V lost 0 bases, J lost 0 bases, and 4 bases lay in between. From germline, CDR1 is SGHNT and CDR2 YYREEE (reference sequence). The CDR3 region has the DNA TGTGCCAGCAGCTTGGCCGGCTCTGGAAACACCATATATTTT. Amino acids: CASSLAGSGNTIYF.

The rearrangement uses TRBV30 and TRBJ1-5; a possible D gene is TRBD1 (5 bases). Germline lookup yields CDR1 GTSNPN and CDR2 SVGIG (reference sequence). The CDR3 spans 13 residues. Trimming left V 4 bases short and J 3 bases short, with 10 bases between. This CDR3 reads CAWTSGLNQPQHF. The CDR3 bases are TGTGCCTGGACGTCAGGGCTCAATCAGCCCCAGCATTTT.

The V call is TRBV5-1, the J call TRBJ1-2; no reliable D call. Germline CDR1 SGHRS, CDR2 YFSETQ. CDR3 length: 13 residues. V lost 3 bases and J 3 bases, leaving 9 bases between the germline ends. CDR3 in amino acids: CASSSETDYGYTF. The DNA of the CDR3 is TGCGCCAGCAGCTCGGAGACGGACTATGGCTACACCTTC.

V gene TRBV3-1 (or the pseudogene TRBV3-2) combines with J gene TRBJ1-4; D gene uncertain. CDR3 length equals 14 residues. V lost 1 base to trimming and J lost 5 bases, with 8 bases between them. CDR1 LGHDT and CDR2 YNNKEL come from the germline V gene (reference sequence). The CDR3 sequence is CASSQGSINEKLFF. CDR3 nucleotides: TGTGCCAGCAGCCAAGGGTCTATCAATGAAAAACTGTTTTTT.

Only a few counts were recorded for this clone. The chain recombines TRBV20-1 with TRBJ1-2, with D unclear. V shed 4 bases and J shed 7 bases, with 10 bases lying between them. There are 11 residues in the CDR3. Germline CDR1 reads DFQATT; CDR2 reads SNEGSKA (reference sequence). For the CDR3, the DNA is TGCAGTGCTAAGTCGGGGTCTGGCTACACCTTC. It is translated as CSAKSGSGYTF.

V usage is TRBV5-4 and J usage is TRBJ2-3; TRBD1 matches 9 bases. The germline V gene encodes CDR1 SGHNT and CDR2 YYREEE (reference sequence). Trimming removed 3 bases from V and 4 bases from J; junction bases left unmatched: 3. The CDR3 covers 14 residues. The CDR3 DNA reads as TGTGCCAGCAGCTCGGGACAGGGTGCAGATACGCAGTATTTT. This encodes CASSSGQGADTQYF. Based on the CDR3 plus reference TRBV5-4 and TRBJ2-3, the full variable domain is ETGVTQSPTHLIKTRGQQVTLRCSSQSGHNTVSWYQQALGQGPQFIFQYYREEENGRGNFPPRFSGLQFPNYSSELNVNALELDDSALYLCASSSGQGADTQYFGPGTRLTVL.

The V gene is TRBV7-9, the J gene TRBJ1-2; the D is unclear. The CDR3 is 12 amino acids. V dropped 5 bases and J dropped 8 bases, with 12 bases sitting between them. Germline CDR1 SEHNR, CDR2 FQNEAQ (reference sequence). DNA of the CDR3: TGTGCCAGCAGCGAAGCGGCGCGGGGCTACACCTTC. This translates into CASSEAARGYTF. The full variable domain, in which reference TRBV7-9 and TRBJ1-2 provide the parts outside the CDR3, is DTGVSQNPRHKITKRGQNVTFRCDPISEHNRLYWYRQTLGQGPEFLTYFQNEAQLEKSRLLSDRFSAERPKGSFSTLEIQRTEQGDSAMYLCASSEAARGYTFGSGTRLTVV.

V and J are TRBV24-1 and TRBJ2-2; weak D call: TRBD1 (5 bases). The length of the CDR3 is 14 residues. Trimming took off 2 bases at V and 2 bases at J, with 5 bases between the two ends. Germline-derived CDR1 and CDR2 are KGHDR and SFDVKD. The CDR3: CATSDWGNTGELFF. DNA for the CDR3: TGTGCCACCAGTGATTGGGGCAACACCGGGGAGCTGTTTTTT.

The rearrangement uses TRBV2 and TRBJ2-7; 8 bases line up with TRBD1. CDR3 length: 13 amino acids. The germline CDR1 and CDR2 sequences are SNHLY and FYNNEI. Trimming cost V 2 bases and J 6 bases; bases outside gene matches: 3. The CDR3 loop is CASSEQGAGEQYV. The CDR3 DNA sequence: TGTGCCAGCAGTGAACAGGGGGCGGGCGAGCAGTACGTC.

V and J are TRBV6-4 and TRBJ2-1; 15 nucleotides line up with TRBD2. Germline loops: CDR1 MRHNA, CDR2 SNTAGT. The CDR3 extends over 16 amino acids. The ends lost 6 bases at V and 9 bases at J; junction bases unmatched: 9. The CDR3 loop reads CASSAHGLAGGGEQFF. The CDR3, as DNA: TGTGCCAGCAGCGCCCACGGACTAGCGGGAGGGGGTGAGCAGTTCTTC.

As DNA, the CDR3 is TGTGCCAGCAGCTCTACAAAGCGGGGGGTCTACGAGCAGTACTTC. Protein product: CASSSTKRGVYEQYF. The V and J genes are TRBV11-2 and TRBJ2-7; 9 nucleotides align to TRBD2. After removal of 4 bases from V and 3 bases from J, the junction contained 7 bases not matched to a gene. Germline CDR1 is SGHAT and CDR2 is FQNNGV. The CDR3 runs 15 residues.

This sequence joins TRBV19 and TRBJ1-3; D possibly corresponds to TRBD1 (5 bases). V lost 7 bases, J lost 0 bases, and 10 bases lay in between. The CDR3 has 14 amino acids. Germline CDR1 reads LNHDA; CDR2 reads SQIVND (reference sequence). The CDR3 DNA is TGTGCCAGTAAGACAGCGAGCTCTGGAAACACCATATATTTT. Amino acid sequence: CASKTASSGNTIYF.

The DNA for the CDR3 is TGTGCCAGCAGTTTGGACGGGGTAGCGGGCACAGATACGCAGTATTTT. Protein: CASSLDGVAGTDTQYF. The chain couples TRBV6-2 or TRBV6-3 to TRBJ2-3; a possible D gene is TRBD2 (6 bases). There are 16 residues in the CDR3. V was trimmed by 4 bases and J by 1 base, leaving 15 bases between them. Germline values: CDR1 MNHEY, CDR2 SVGEGT.

This chain uses TRBV11-2 with TRBJ2-2; D perhaps matches TRBD1 (6 bases). This CDR3 region has 17 residues. Trimming took off 4 bases at V and 8 bases at J, with 23 bases between the two ends. Germline loops: CDR1 SGHAT, CDR2 FQNNGV. CDR3 amino acids: CASSSSRGQSARGELFF. The CDR3 coding sequence is TGTGCCAGCAGCTCTTCGCGCGGACAGTCGGCGCGAGGGGAGCTGTTTTTT.

The V gene is TRBV13, the J gene TRBJ2-7; possible D gene TRBD1, 6 bases. V was pared by 2 bases and J by 12 bases, with 14 bases between. Germline assignment: CDR1 PRHDT and CDR2 FYEKMQ (reference sequence). CDR3 length: 12 residues. In nucleotides, the CDR3 is TGTGCCAGCAGCTTAAAGGACAGCTGGTTGTACTTC. This codes for CASSLKDSWLYF.

V usage is TRBV10-3 and J usage is TRBJ1-2; a weak D match, TRBD1 (5 bases). Germline values: CDR1 ENHRY, CDR2 SYGVKD. CDR3 length: 14 amino acids. V dropped 7 bases and J dropped 6 bases, with 18 bases sitting between them. The CDR3 DNA reads TGTGCCATCACTCTCGATCCCTGGGGGGATGGCTACACCTTC. Its translation is CAITLDPWGDGYTF.